Listed below are T cell receptor beta chains from one sample, sequenced in a study of cytomegalovirus exposure and HLA in healthy donors. Assay: immunoSEQ multiplex PCR; the TCRdb copy retains only in-frame clones and omits some. The sample has under 200,000 clones; around 68% are singletons. The sequencing input was PBMCs. The receptor set was obtained from a man between 50 and 59 years old in good health and CMV-seronegative. Each CDR3 is given with its conserved first and last residue. D genes are given only for firm matches. Clone sizes are given selectively: once, few, many, or a class where the clone is expanded.

cdr3_aa cdr3_nt j_call clone_size d_call v_call
CASAEVGQGAYEQYF TGTGCCAGCGCCGAGGTTGGGCAGGGCGCCTACGAGCAGTACTTC TRBJ2-7 . . TRBV7-9
CASSFSASGGTSTSTDTQYF TGTGCCAGCAGCTTTTCGGCTAGCGGGGGTACTTCAACTAGCACAGATACGCAGTATTTT TRBJ2-3 . TRBD2 TRBV13
CASTHRVRTGELFF TGTGCCAGCACCCACAGGGTGAGAACCGGGGAGCTGTTTTTT TRBJ2-2 . . TRBV5-6
CASSPAPAAEAFF TGTGCCAGCAGCCCCGCGCCCGCCGCTGAAGCTTTCTTT TRBJ1-1 . . TRBV7-6
CASSAPSGGGYNEQFF TGTGCCAGCAGCGCTCCTAGCGGGGGGGGCTACAATGAGCAGTTCTTC TRBJ2-1 . TRBD2 TRBV7-2
CAISERISGLTDTQYF TGTGCCATCAGTGAAAGGATTAGCGGATTAACAGATACGCAGTATTTT TRBJ2-3 . . TRBV10-3
CAIARQGLLYEQYF TGTGCCATAGCGCGACAGGGCCTACTCTACGAGCAGTACTTC TRBJ2-7 . TRBD1 TRBV10-3
CASSRTGNQPQHF TGTGCCAGCAGCCGGACAGGCAATCAGCCCCAGCATTTT TRBJ1-5 . . TRBV14
CASSPNRSSYEQYF TGTGCCAGCAGCCCGAACAGGAGCTCCTACGAGCAGTACTTC TRBJ2-7 . . TRBV7-9
CASSKSGGGTSYEQYF TGTGCCAGCAGTAAAAGCGGGGGGGGTACTTCCTACGAGCAGTACTTC TRBJ2-7 few TRBD2 TRBV7-9
CASSPRDNSYNEQFF TGTGCCAGCTCACCACGGGACAACTCCTACAATGAGCAGTTCTTC TRBJ2-1 . . TRBV18
CASSFWAGVTDTQYF TGTGCCAGCTCATTCTGGGCAGGGGTGACAGATACGCAGTATTTT TRBJ2-3 few . TRBV18
CASSFGTGGYGYTF TGTGCCAGCAGTTTCGGGACAGGGGGCTATGGCTACACCTTC TRBJ1-2 . TRBD1 TRBV27
CASRTAGGTDTQYF TGTGCCAGCCGGACAGCGGGGGGGACAGATACGCAGTATTTT TRBJ2-3 . TRBD2 TRBV6-5
CASSMDFYRQFF TGTGCCAGCAGCATGGACTTCTATAGGCAGTTCTTC TRBJ2-1 . . TRBV7-9
CASSLGGQGVVAFF TGCGCCAGCAGCCTAGGGGGACAGGGGGTGGTGGCTTTCTTT TRBJ1-1 . TRBD1 TRBV5-1
CASSPPGTSIDNEQFF TGTGCCAGCAGCCCCCCCGGGACTAGTATAGACAATGAGCAGTTCTTC TRBJ2-1 . TRBD2 TRBV5-5
CASSQEAGAGRGTEAFF TGCGCCAGCAGCCAAGAGGCGGGGGCGGGGAGAGGCACTGAAGCTTTCTTT TRBJ1-1 few . TRBV4-1
CASSFDAGEANYGYTF TGTGCCAGCAGTTTCGATGCAGGGGAAGCTAACTATGGCTACACCTTC TRBJ1-2 . . TRBV2
CASSSDGQGPYGYTF TGCGCCAGCAGCTCTGACGGACAGGGCCCCTATGGCTACACCTTC TRBJ1-2 . TRBD1 TRBV5-1